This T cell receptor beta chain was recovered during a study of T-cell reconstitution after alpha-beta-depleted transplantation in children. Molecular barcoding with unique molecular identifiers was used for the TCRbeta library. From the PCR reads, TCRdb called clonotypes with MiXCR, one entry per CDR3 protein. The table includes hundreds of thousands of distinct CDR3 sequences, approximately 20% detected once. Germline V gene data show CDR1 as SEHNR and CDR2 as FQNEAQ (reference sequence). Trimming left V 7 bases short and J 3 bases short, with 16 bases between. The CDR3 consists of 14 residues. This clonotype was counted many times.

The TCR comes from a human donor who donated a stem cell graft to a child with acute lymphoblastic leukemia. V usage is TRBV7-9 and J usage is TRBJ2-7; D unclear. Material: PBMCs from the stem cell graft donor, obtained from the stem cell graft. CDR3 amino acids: CASTGEGNVYEQYF. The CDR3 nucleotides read TGTGCCAGCACTGGGGAAGGGAACGTCTACGAGCAGTACTTC.